The rows below give T cell receptor beta chains drawn from one sample of a study of shared clonotypes between healthy human individuals. TCRdb keeps only in-frame clones here, not all; method: immunoSEQ multiplex PCR. The table lists a few million clones, around 95% of them singletons, with approximately 1.7% in the top ten. The sample was naive CD8+ T cells from PBMCs. These receptors came from a man between 18 and 35 years old in good health. Some clones in this sample may be carry-over from other donors' samples. The CDR3 runs from the conserved cysteine through the conserved F or W. A D gene is named only where the DNA matches it firmly. Some rows have no size entry. The others give once, few or many, or a class for an expanded clone.

size: .
V: TRBV12-5
D: TRBD2
J: TRBJ2-3
DNA: TGTGCTAGTGGTTCGAACGTACTAGCGGGAGATACGCAGTATTTT
CDR3: CASGSNVLAGDTQYF

size: .
V: TRBV28
D: .
J: TRBJ2-4
DNA: TGTGCCAGCAAGGAGGACGGCTATAACATTCAGTACTTC
CDR3: CASKEDGYNIQYF

size: .
V: TRBV19
D: .
J: TRBJ1-5
DNA: TGTGCCAGTAAAGGCAGTCCAGGCTCCTATAGCAATCAGCCCCAGCATTTT
CDR3: CASKGSPGSYSNQPQHF

size: .
V: TRBV6-1
D: TRBD2
J: TRBJ2-7
DNA: TGTGCCAGCAGTGAGGCTAGCGGGACTTCTGGGTCCTACGAGCAGTACTTC
CDR3: CASSEASGTSGSYEQYF

size: .
V: TRBV5-4
D: TRBD1
J: TRBJ1-2
DNA: TGTGCCAGCAGCTCCCCTCCCGACAGGGCCTATGGCTACACCTTC
CDR3: CASSSPPDRAYGYTF

size: .
V: TRBV28
D: .
J: TRBJ2-7
DNA: TGTGCCAGCAGTTTCAGTAGCGGCCTCTACGAGCAGTACTTC
CDR3: CASSFSSGLYEQYF

size: .
V: TRBV11-2
D: .
J: TRBJ1-1
DNA: TGTGCCAGCAGCTTAGTACCCACAACCACTGAAGCTTTCTTT
CDR3: CASSLVPTTTEAFF

size: .
V: TRBV29-1
D: .
J: TRBJ1-1
DNA: TGCAGCGTTGAGGAAGACACCCACACTGAAGCTTTCTTT
CDR3: CSVEEDTHTEAFF

size: once
V: TRBV6-5
D: .
J: TRBJ1-1
DNA: TGTGCCAGCAGTTACTCGGTGTGGGACACTGAAGCTTTCTTT
CDR3: CASSYSVWDTEAFF

size: .
V: TRBV4-1
D: .
J: TRBJ1-1
DNA: TGCGCCAGCAGCCAAGTGGGCGGGTTCGAAGCTTTCTTT
CDR3: CASSQVGGFEAFF

size: .
V: TRBV7-2
D: .
J: TRBJ1-4
DNA: TGTGCCAGCAGCCGCGAGGCGGGGGAATGGGCAACTAATGAAAAACTGTTTTTT
CDR3: CASSREAGEWATNEKLFF

size: .
V: TRBV4-2
D: TRBD2
J: TRBJ2-7
DNA: TGTGCCAGCAGCCAAGTGACTAGCGGGTCGGTTTCCTACGAGCAGTACTTC
CDR3: CASSQVTSGSVSYEQYF

size: once
V: TRBV4-3
D: .
J: TRBJ1-2
DNA: TGCGCCAGCAGCCAAGAGGTGGCCAGGGCTTACTATGGCTACACCTTC
CDR3: CASSQEVARAYYGYTF

size: .
V: TRBV29-1
D: TRBD1
J: TRBJ2-1
DNA: TGCAGCGTCGAGACAGGGAATGCCTACAATGAGCAGTTCTTC
CDR3: CSVETGNAYNEQFF

size: .
V: TRBV28
D: .
J: TRBJ2-7
DNA: TGTGCCAGCACCTCTCGGGGGAGCCACGAGCAGTACTTC
CDR3: CASTSRGSHEQYF

size: .
V: TRBV9
D: .
J: TRBJ2-3
DNA: TGTGCCAGCAGCGTATACAAATCTAGCACAGATACGCAGTATTTT
CDR3: CASSVYKSSTDTQYF

size: .
V: TRBV10-3
D: .
J: TRBJ1-1
DNA: TGTGCCATCAGTGAGGGGGCCGAAGCTTTCTTT
CDR3: CAISEGAEAFF

size: .
V: TRBV29-1
D: .
J: TRBJ2-3
DNA: TGCAGCGTGGGGGGACTGGGCCCACTAACAGATACGCAGTATTTT
CDR3: CSVGGLGPLTDTQYF

size: .
V: TRBV6-1
D: TRBD1
J: TRBJ2-7
DNA: TGTGCGGTTGAAGGGACAGCTTCCTACGAGCAGTACTTC
CDR3: CAVEGTASYEQYF

size: .
V: TRBV9
D: .
J: TRBJ2-5
DNA: TGTGCCAGCAGCGTAGGGACATTCGGGGAGACCCAGTACTTC
CDR3: CASSVGTFGETQYF

size: .
V: TRBV7-9
D: .
J: TRBJ2-1
DNA: TGTGCCAGCAGCCAACCGGGAACCTACAATGAGCAGTTCTTC
CDR3: CASSQPGTYNEQFF

size: .
V: TRBV19
D: TRBD2
J: TRBJ2-1
DNA: TGTGCCAGTAGGCCCACTAGCGGCCTTTATGATGAGCAGTTCTTC
CDR3: CASRPTSGLYDEQFF

size: .
V: TRBV7-9
D: .
J: TRBJ2-1
DNA: TGTGCCAGCAGCCCTCGTTCCCAAAACTCCTACAATGAGCAGTTCTTC
CDR3: CASSPRSQNSYNEQFF